These 21 T cell receptor beta chains originate from one sample sequenced in a study of T cells in Graves' hyperthyroidism and ophthalmopathy. Using RNA transcripts as the source, TCR beta CDR3 regions were amplified. The HTBI primer set was used in a first-round RT-PCR of the TCR CDR3. Each CDR3 protein gets one entry after TCRdb re-called the multiplex PCR reads with MiXCR. The sample shows 300,000 to 400,000 distinct CDR3 sequences, more than 11% of them seen only once. Sequencing used blood. These receptors originate from a woman aged 30 to 39 with Graves' hyperthyroidism.

This clonotype was seen repeatedly, ten times or more. This chain links TRBV7-8 with TRBJ2-1; the D gene is possibly TRBD1 (6 bases). From germline, CDR1 is SGHVS and CDR2 FQNEAQ. The CDR3 spans 15 residues. Deletions cut 1 base from V and 6 bases from J, with 13 bases between. The CDR3 is CASSLESRGGNEQFF. CDR3 nucleotide sequence: TGTGCCAGCAGCTTAGAATCCCGAGGGGGCAATGAGCAGTTCTTC.

This clonotype was seen at least ten times. The chain uses TRBV28 and TRBJ2-3; TRBD1 agrees at 7 bases. Trimming cost V 11 bases and J 1 base; bases outside gene matches: 6. Germline V gives CDR1 MDHEN, CDR2 SYDVKM. The CDR3 contains 13 residues. CDR3 bases: TGTGCCGGAGCAGGACAGGGCACAGATACGCAGTATTTT. It encodes CAGAGQGTDTQYF. The full variable domain, with the rest looked up from reference TRBV28 and TRBJ2-3, is DVKVTQSSRYLVKRTGEKVFLECVQDMDHENMFWYRQDPGLGLRLIYFSYDVKMKEKGDIPEGYSVSREKKERFSLILESASTNQTSMYLCAGAGQGTDTQYFGPGTRLTVL.

This chain connects TRBV28 to TRBJ2-1, with D perhaps matching TRBD1 (6 bases). CDR1 and CDR2 from the germline V gene are MDHEN and SYDVKM. The CDR3 is 14 residues long. V was shortened by 5 bases and J by 5 bases, with 13 bases between the two germline ends. The CDR3 here is CASSGGGIHNEQFF. CDR3 bases: TGTGCCAGCAGTGGGGGCGGCATCCACAATGAGCAGTTCTTC.

The sample holds a few counts of this clonotype. V is TRBV29-1 and J is TRBJ2-1; no reliable D call. Germline V lookup: CDR1 SQVTM, CDR2 ANQGSEA. The CDR3 totals 16 residues. The V gene lost 5 bases and the J gene lost 5 bases, with 22 bases spanning the gap. The CDR3 reads CSVNPSALKFDNEQFF. The CDR3 bases are TGCAGCGTTAACCCCTCAGCCCTTAAGTTTGACAATGAGCAGTTCTTC.

This clonotype was seen at least ten times. CDR3 sequence: CASSEEGAVNTEAFF. DNA for the CDR3: TGTGCCAGCAGTGAGGAGGGAGCGGTGAACACTGAAGCTTTCTTT. This chain links TRBV6-1 with TRBJ1-1; no definite D call. V lost 3 bases and J 0 bases, leaving 11 bases between the germline ends. CDR3 length equals 15 residues. Germline CDR1 and CDR2: MNHNS and SASEGT.

This sequence joins TRBV7-3 and TRBJ2-3, with 9 nucleotides matching TRBD1. The CDR3 loop spans 17 amino acids. V lost 5 bases to trimming and J lost 4 bases; unmatched junction nucleotides: 13. The germline V gene has CDR1 SGHTA and CDR2 FQGTGA. The CDR3 DNA reads as TGTGCCAGCAGCCTAGGACCCGGGACAGGGACCCCAGATACGCAGTATTTT. Its translation is CASSLGPGTGTPDTQYF.

This clonotype was picked up a small number of times. The V and J genes are TRBV7-3 and TRBJ2-2; D may be TRBD2 (6 bases). In germline, CDR1 is SGHTA, CDR2 FQGTGA. Trimming stripped 4 bases from V and 8 bases from J, with 17 bases between. The CDR3 totals 15 residues. CDR3 region: CASSYRDSPTGELFF. The CDR3 coding sequence is TGTGCCAGCAGCTATCGGGACTCCCCGACAGGGGAGCTGTTTTTT.

This clonotype was seen more than once but under ten times. V and J are TRBV30 and TRBJ2-1; D remains unclear. Germline V gene sequence: CDR1 GTSNPN, CDR2 SVGIG (reference sequence). Trimming stripped 4 bases from V and 0 bases from J, with 10 bases between. The CDR3 loop spans 14 amino acids. CDR3 DNA: TGTGCCTGGACGCCGGAGAGCTCCTACAATGAGCAGTTCTTC. It specifies CAWTPESSYNEQFF.

This clonotype was observed many times. J is TRBJ2-3 and V is TRBV7-2; D may correspond to TRBD1 or TRBD2 (5 bases each). The V end lost 5 bases, the J end lost 4 bases, and 19 bases lay between the germline ends. The CDR3 length is 16 residues. The germline V gene has CDR1 SGHTA and CDR2 FQGNSA. As DNA, the CDR3 is TGTGCCAGCAGCACCACCGGGACCGTGGAGCCAGATACGCAGTATTTT. It yields the protein CASSTTGTVEPDTQYF.

This clonotype was detected only a few times. CDR3 nucleotides: TGTGCCAGCAGAGTTTCCGACAATGAGCAGTTCTTC. This sequence encodes CASRVSDNEQFF. This chain connects TRBV2 to TRBJ2-1, with D unresolved. V lost 6 bases, J lost 5 bases, and 8 bases lay in between. From germline, CDR1 is SNHLY and CDR2 FYNNEI. CDR3 length: 12 amino acids.

The chain carries TRBV2 and TRBJ1-5, with 7 nucleotides matching TRBD1. From germline, CDR1 is SNHLY and CDR2 FYNNEI. CDR3 size: 14 residues. Germline trimming cut 7 bases from V and 3 bases from J; bases unmatched to any gene: 6. The CDR3 loop reads CASNWDSLNQPQHF. CDR3 coding DNA: TGTGCCAGCAATTGGGACAGCCTCAATCAGCCCCAGCATTTT.

Ten or more counts support this clonotype. V gene TRBV15 combines with J gene TRBJ2-1, with 7 nucleotides matching TRBD2. Germline lookup yields CDR1 LNHNV and CDR2 YYDKDF (reference sequence). V trimming: 0 bases; J trimming: 6 bases; junction bases outside the gene matches: 2. The CDR3 is 14 residues long. For the CDR3, the DNA is TGTGCCACCAGCAGAGATACGGGGGGCAATGAGCAGTTCTTC. It encodes CATSRDTGGNEQFF.

On this clonotype: A clone one base away is much larger, so this may be a read error. This chain uses TRBV28 with TRBJ2-2; tentative D call: TRBD1 (6 bases). CDR3 size: 18 residues. Trimming cost V 5 bases and J 0 bases, with 19 bases left between them. CDR1 and CDR2 (germline): MDHEN, SYDVKM. The CDR3 coding sequence is TGTGCCAGCAGTCCCTTAACACAGGGAACCCCGAACACCGGGGAGCTGTTTTTT. The encoded protein is CASSPLTQGTPNTGELFF. Supplemented by reference TRBV28 and TRBJ2-2, the full variable domain reads DVKVTQSSRYLVKRTGEKVFLECVQDMDHENMFWYRQDPGLGLRLIYFSYDVKMKEKGDIPEGYSVSREKKERFSLILESASTNQTSMYLCASSPLTQGTPNTGELFFGEGSRLTVL.

This rearrangement joins TRBV7-9 to TRBJ2-1; D remains ambiguous. Germline V gene lookup returns CDR1 SEHNR and CDR2 FQNEAQ (reference sequence). The CDR3 has 14 residues. Deletions cut 2 bases from V and 5 bases from J, with 10 bases between. For the CDR3, the DNA is TGTGCCAGCAGCTTATCGGACGTAAACAATGAGCAGTTCTTC. Protein product: CASSLSDVNNEQFF.

The sample holds many counts of this clonotype. As DNA, the CDR3 is TGTGCCAGCAGTGCTAGGCGGGTGTGGGGCAATGAGCAGTTCTTC. As protein: CASSARRVWGNEQFF. The V call is TRBV25-1, the J call TRBJ2-1; the D gene is possibly TRBD2 (5 bases). The CDR3 has 15 residues. CDR1 MGHDK and CDR2 SYGVNS come from the germline V gene. V gave up 4 bases and J gave up 6 bases, with 16 bases separating them.

This clonotype came up many times. CDR3 sequence reads: CASSLESYSNQPQHF. In nucleotides, the CDR3 is TGTGCCAGCAGTTTGGAGAGTTATAGCAATCAGCCCCAGCATTTT. The rearrangement joins TRBV12-3 or TRBV12-4 to TRBJ1-5; D not resolved. This CDR3 is built from 15 residues. Trimming pared 3 bases from V and 0 bases from J, leaving 9 bases between.

This clonotype was seen only a few times. The chain links TRBV11-2 to TRBJ2-1, with 9 bases lining up with TRBD2. The CDR3 consists of 14 residues. Germline V gene lookup returns CDR1 SGHAT and CDR2 FQNNGV. V was pared by 1 base and J by 10 bases, with 5 bases of the junction left unmatched. The CDR3 here is CASSLGISGREQFF. As DNA, the CDR3 is TGTGCCAGCAGCTTAGGTATAAGCGGGAGGGAGCAGTTCTTC.

In its sample, this clonotype was seen a few times. The V call is TRBV7-2, the J call TRBJ2-7; either TRBD1 or TRBD2 may fit D (5 bases each). The CDR3 consists of 15 residues. Deletions cut 3 bases from V and 5 bases from J, with 17 bases between. The V gene's germline CDR1 is SGHTA and CDR2 FQGNSA. The CDR3 reads CASSFVPGTRNEQYF. DNA for the CDR3: TGTGCCAGCAGCTTCGTTCCCGGGACGAGAAACGAGCAGTACTTC.

The chain links TRBV3-1 to TRBJ2-3, with 7 bases aligning to TRBD2. V lost 4 bases to trimming and J lost 7 bases; unmatched junction nucleotides: 8. Per the germline V gene, CDR1 is LGHDT and CDR2 is YNNKEL (reference sequence). This CDR3 is 14 amino acids long. The CDR3: CASSPSGNGHTQYF. The DNA of the CDR3 is TGTGCCAGCAGCCCGAGCGGGAACGGCCATACGCAGTATTTT.

The V and J genes are TRBV4-2 and TRBJ2-2; 9 positions agree with TRBD2. The junction had 8 bases not matched to a gene; V was cut back by 0 bases and J by 6 bases. The germline V gene has CDR1 LGHNA and CDR2 YNFKEQ. The CDR3 covers 17 residues. CDR3 DNA sequence: TGTGCCAGCAGCCAAGATCTAGCGGGATTCGCCCCCGGGGAGCTGTTTTTT. Protein: CASSQDLAGFAPGELFF.

The chain recombines TRBV20-1 with TRBJ2-7; 9 bases map to TRBD2. The germline V gene encodes CDR1 DFQATT and CDR2 SNEGSKA (reference sequence). CDR3 length equals 17 residues. V trimming: 6 bases; J trimming: 2 bases; junction bases outside the gene matches: 17. The CDR3 region has the DNA TGCAGTGCCTCACCCGGGTTTCAGCGGGAGGCCGCCTACGAGCAGTACTTC. Translating it yields CSASPGFQREAAYEQYF.